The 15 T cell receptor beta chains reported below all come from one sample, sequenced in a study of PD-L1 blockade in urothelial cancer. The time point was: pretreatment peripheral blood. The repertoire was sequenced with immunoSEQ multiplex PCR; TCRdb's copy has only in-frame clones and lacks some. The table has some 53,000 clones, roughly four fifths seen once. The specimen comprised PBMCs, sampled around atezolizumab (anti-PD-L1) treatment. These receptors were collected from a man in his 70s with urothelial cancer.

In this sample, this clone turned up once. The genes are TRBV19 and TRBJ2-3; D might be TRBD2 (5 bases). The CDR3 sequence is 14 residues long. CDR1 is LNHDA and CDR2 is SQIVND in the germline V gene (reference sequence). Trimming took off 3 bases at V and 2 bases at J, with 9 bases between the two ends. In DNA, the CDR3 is TGTGCCAGTAGTATGCGTGGACTCACAGATACGCAGTATTTT. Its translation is CASSMRGLTDTQYF.

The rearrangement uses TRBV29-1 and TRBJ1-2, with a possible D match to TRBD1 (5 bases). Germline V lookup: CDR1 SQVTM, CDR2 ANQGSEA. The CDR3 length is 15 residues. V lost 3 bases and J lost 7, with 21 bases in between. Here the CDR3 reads CSVDGGRGVVGGYTF. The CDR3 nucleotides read TGCAGCGTTGATGGAGGTCGGGGGGTAGTAGGTGGCTACACCTTC.

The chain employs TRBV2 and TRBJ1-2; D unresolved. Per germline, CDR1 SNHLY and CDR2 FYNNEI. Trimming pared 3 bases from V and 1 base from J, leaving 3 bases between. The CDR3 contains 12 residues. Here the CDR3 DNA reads TGTGCCAGCAGTGACAATAACTATGGCTACACCTTC. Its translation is CASSDNNYGYTF.

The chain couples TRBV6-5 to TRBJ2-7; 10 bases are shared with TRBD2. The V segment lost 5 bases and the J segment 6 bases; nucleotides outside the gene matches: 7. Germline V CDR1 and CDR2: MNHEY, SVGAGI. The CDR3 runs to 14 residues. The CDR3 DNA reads TGTGCCAGCAGTCCGGTGGTAGCGGGAGGCGAGCAGTACTTC. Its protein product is CASSPVVAGGEQYF.

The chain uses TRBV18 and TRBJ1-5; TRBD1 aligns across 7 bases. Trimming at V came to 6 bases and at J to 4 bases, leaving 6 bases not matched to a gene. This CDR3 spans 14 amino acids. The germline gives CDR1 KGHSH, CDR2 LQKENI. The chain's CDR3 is CASSRGQPNQPQHF. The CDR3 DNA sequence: TGTGCCAGCTCCCGGGGACAGCCTAATCAGCCCCAGCATTTT.

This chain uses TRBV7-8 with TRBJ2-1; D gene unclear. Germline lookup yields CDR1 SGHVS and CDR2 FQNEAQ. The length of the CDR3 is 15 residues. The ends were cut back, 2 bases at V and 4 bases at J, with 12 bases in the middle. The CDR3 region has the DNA TGTGCCAGCAGCTTAAACCACGAGAGATACAATGAGCAGTTCTTC. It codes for CASSLNHERYNEQFF.

Here the CDR3 reads CASSPLAGGFEQFF. CDR3 bases: TGTGCCAGCAGCCCTTTAGCGGGAGGATTTGAGCAGTTCTTC. The chain has TRBV7-3 and TRBJ2-1, with 10 bases lining up with TRBD2. V was pared by 5 bases and J by 9 bases, with 7 bases of the junction left unmatched. This CDR3 region has 14 residues. Germline CDR1 and CDR2: SGHTA and FQGTGA. Full variable domain (rest looked up from reference TRBV7-3 and TRBJ2-1): GAGVSQTPSNKVTEKGKYVELRCDPISGHTALYWYRQSLGQGPEFLIYFQGTGAADDSGLPNDRFFAVRPEGSVSTLKIQRTERGDSAVYLCASSPLAGGFEQFFGPGTRLTVL.

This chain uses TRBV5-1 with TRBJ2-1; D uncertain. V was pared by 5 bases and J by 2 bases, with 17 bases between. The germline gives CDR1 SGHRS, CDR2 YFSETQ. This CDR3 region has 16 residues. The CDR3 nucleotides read TGCGCCAGCAGGCCCACAGCCGTCTCCCCCTACAATGAGCAGTTCTTC. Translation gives CASRPTAVSPYNEQFF.

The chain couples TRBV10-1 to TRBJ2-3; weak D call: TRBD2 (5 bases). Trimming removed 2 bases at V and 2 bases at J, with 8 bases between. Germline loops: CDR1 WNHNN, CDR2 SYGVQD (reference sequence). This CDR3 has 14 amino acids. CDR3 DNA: TGCGCCAGCAGTGAGAAGAGGGACACAGATACGCAGTATTTT. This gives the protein CASSEKRDTDTQYF.

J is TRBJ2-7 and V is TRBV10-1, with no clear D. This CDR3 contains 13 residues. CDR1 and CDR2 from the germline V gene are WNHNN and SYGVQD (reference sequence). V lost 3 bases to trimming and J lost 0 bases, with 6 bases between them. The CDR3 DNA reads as TGCGCCAGCAGTGATTCGAGCTCCTACGAGCAGTACTTC. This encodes CASSDSSSYEQYF.

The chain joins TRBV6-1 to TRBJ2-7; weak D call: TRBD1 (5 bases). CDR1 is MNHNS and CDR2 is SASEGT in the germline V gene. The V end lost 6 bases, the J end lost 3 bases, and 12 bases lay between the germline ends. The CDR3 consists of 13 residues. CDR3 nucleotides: TGTGCCAGCAGGGCCCAGACAGACTACGAGCAGTACTTC. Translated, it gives CASRAQTDYEQYF.

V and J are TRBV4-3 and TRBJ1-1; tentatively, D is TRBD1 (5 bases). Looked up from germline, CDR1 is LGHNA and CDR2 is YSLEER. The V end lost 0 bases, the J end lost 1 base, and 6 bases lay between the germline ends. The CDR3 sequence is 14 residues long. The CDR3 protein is CASSQDRANTEAFF. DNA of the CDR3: TGCGCCAGCAGCCAAGACAGGGCGAACACTGAAGCTTTCTTT.

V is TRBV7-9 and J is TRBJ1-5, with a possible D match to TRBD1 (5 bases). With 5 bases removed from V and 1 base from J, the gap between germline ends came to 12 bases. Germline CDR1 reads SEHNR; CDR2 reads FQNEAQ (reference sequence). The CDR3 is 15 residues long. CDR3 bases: TGTGCCAGCAGCCCCGACAGCCCAAGCAATCAGCCCCAGCATTTT. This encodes CASSPDSPSNQPQHF.

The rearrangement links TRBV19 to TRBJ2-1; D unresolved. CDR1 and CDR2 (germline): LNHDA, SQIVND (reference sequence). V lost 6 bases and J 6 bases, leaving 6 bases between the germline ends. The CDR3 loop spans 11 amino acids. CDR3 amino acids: CASRQFNEQFF. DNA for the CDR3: TGTGCCAGTAGACAGTTCAATGAGCAGTTCTTC.

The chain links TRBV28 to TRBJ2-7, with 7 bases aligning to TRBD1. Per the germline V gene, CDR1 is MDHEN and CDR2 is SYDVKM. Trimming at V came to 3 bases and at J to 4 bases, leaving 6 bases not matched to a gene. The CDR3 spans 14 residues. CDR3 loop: CASSFIDRVYEQYF. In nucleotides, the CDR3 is TGTGCCAGCAGTTTCATCGACAGGGTGTACGAGCAGTACTTC.